The clone carrying this TCR beta chain has ten or more counts. Its antigen is still unknown. The sample belongs to a study of T cells in Graves' hyperthyroidism and ophthalmopathy. Study overall: It was at initial diagnosis, before any treatment, that peripheral blood was collected.

Pregnant or lactating patients were excluded, as were those with uncontrolled infection or other autoimmune disease. From more than 9 ml of fresh peripheral blood, PBMCs were isolated. Study observations and caveats: Most clonotypes expanded in the thyroid (above 0.001) were also present in blood.

Germline values: CDR1 MNHEY, CDR2 SMNVEV (reference sequence). The CDR3 is made up of 16 amino acids. Unmatched junction bases numbered 10, after V lost 3 bases and J lost 4 bases. Regions amplified from RNA transcripts were the TCR beta CDR3 regions. First-round RT-PCR with HTBI primers amplified the TCR CDR3 region. TCRdb reprocessed the multiplex PCR reads via MiXCR and lists one record per CDR3 protein. The data contain under 500,000 distinct CDR3 sequences, over 12% of them singletons. This clonotype was obtained from a man in his fifties or sixties with Graves' ophthalmopathy. The chain recombines TRBV27 with TRBJ2-3, with TRBD2 matching over 7 bases. The sequenced material came from blood. CDR3 sequence: CASSFLMAGVSDTQYF. The CDR3 DNA reads as TGTGCCAGCAGTTTTCTCATGGCGGGAGTCTCAGATACGCAGTATTTT.